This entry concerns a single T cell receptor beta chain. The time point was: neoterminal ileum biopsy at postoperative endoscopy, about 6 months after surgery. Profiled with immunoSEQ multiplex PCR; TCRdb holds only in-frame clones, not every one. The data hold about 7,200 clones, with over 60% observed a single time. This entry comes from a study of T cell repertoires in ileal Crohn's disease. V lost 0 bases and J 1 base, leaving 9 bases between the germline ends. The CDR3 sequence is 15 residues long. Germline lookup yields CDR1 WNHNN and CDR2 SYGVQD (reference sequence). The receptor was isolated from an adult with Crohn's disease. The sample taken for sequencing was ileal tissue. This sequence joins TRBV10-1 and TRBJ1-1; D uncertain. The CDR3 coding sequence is TGCGCCAGCAGTGAGTCTCAAGGGAGGAACACTGAAGCTTTCTTT. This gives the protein CASSESQGRNTEAFF.